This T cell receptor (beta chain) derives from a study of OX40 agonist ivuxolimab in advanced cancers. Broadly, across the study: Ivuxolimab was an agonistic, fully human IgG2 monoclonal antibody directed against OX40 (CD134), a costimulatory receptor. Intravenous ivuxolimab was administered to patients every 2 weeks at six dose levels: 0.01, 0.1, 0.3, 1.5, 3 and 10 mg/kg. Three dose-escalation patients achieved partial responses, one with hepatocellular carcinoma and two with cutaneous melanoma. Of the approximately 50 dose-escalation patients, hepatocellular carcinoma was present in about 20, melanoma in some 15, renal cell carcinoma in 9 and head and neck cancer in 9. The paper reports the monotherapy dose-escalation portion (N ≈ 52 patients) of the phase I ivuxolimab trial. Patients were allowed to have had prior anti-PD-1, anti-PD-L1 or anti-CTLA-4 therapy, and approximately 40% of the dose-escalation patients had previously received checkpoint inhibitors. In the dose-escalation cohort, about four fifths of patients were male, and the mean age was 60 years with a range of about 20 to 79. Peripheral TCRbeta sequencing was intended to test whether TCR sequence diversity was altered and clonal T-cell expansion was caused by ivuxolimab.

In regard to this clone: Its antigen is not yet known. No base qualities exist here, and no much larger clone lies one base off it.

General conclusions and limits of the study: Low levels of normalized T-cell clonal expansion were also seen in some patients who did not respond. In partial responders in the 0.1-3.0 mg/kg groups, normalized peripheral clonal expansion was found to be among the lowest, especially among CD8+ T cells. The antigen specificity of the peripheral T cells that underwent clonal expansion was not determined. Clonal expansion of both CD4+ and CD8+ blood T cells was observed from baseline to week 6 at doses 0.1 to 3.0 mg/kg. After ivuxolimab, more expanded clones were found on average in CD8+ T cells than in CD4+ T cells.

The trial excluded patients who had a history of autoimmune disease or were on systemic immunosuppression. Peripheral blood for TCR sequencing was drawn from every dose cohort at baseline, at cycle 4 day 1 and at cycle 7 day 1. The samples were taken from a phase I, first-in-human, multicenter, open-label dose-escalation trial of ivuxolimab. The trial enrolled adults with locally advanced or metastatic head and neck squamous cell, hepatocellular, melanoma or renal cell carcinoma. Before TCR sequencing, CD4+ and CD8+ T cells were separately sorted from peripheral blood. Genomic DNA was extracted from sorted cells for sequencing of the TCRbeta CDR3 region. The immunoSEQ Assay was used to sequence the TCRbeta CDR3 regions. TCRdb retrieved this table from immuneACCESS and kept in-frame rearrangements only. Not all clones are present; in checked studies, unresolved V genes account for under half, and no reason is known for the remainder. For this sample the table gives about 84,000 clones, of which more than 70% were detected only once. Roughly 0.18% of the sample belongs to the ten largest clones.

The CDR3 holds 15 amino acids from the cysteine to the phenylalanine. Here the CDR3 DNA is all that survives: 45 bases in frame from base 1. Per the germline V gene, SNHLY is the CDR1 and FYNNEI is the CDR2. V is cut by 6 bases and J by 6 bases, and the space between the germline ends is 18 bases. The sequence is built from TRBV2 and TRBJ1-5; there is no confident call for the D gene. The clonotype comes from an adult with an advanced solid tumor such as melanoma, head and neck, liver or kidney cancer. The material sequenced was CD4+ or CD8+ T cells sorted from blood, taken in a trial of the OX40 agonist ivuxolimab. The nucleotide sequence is TGTGCCAGCAGCGCGAGCGGCGGGGTCAGTCAGCCCCAGCATTTT. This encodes CASSASGGVSQPQHF.